This T cell receptor beta chain was sequenced during a study of early T cells in non-severe SARS-CoV-2 infection. Study-wide background: With bulk RNA from unsorted whole blood as input, sequencing yielded unpaired chains.

Unique molecular identifiers tagged individual cDNA molecules. MiXCR was run by TCRdb on the 5' RACE reads, yielding one entry per CDR3 protein. The repertoire holds tens of thousands of distinct CDR3 sequences, with about 12% as singletons. CDR1 and CDR2 from the germline V gene are MNHEY and SVGAGI. The V end lost 0 bases, the J end lost 8 bases, and 8 bases lay between the germline ends. This CDR3 contains 13 residues. This clonotype was seen only a few times. The sequencing used whole blood, collected at baseline. The sequence was collected from an adult who was a healthcare worker with PCR-confirmed SARS-CoV-2 infection or an uninfected control (not recorded which). The donor label of this sample is uncertain. The chain employs TRBV6-5 and TRBJ2-1; no definite D call. The CDR3 nucleotides are TGTGCCAGCAGTTACTCACTCTCGGATGAGCAGTTCTTC. Amino acid sequence: CASSYSLSDEQFF.